This T cell receptor beta chain was identified in a study of blood T cell repertoires in COVID-19. This CDR3 region has 14 residues. The V end was cut by 5 bases, the J end by 2 bases, with 13 bases between. The V gene's germline CDR1 is ENHRY and CDR2 SYGVKD. The repertoire was sequenced with immunoSEQ multiplex PCR; TCRdb's copy has only in-frame clones and lacks some. The table lists fewer than 300,000 clones, 75% to 95% of them singletons. The J gene is TRBJ2-7, the V gene TRBV10-3; D is unresolved. The receptor was isolated from a woman in her 30s who had recovered from COVID-19. The specimen sequenced was PBMCs or T cells enriched from blood (not recorded which). The chain's CDR3 is CAISPRQKTYEQYF. DNA for the CDR3: TGTGCCATCAGTCCACGTCAGAAGACCTACGAGCAGTACTTC.